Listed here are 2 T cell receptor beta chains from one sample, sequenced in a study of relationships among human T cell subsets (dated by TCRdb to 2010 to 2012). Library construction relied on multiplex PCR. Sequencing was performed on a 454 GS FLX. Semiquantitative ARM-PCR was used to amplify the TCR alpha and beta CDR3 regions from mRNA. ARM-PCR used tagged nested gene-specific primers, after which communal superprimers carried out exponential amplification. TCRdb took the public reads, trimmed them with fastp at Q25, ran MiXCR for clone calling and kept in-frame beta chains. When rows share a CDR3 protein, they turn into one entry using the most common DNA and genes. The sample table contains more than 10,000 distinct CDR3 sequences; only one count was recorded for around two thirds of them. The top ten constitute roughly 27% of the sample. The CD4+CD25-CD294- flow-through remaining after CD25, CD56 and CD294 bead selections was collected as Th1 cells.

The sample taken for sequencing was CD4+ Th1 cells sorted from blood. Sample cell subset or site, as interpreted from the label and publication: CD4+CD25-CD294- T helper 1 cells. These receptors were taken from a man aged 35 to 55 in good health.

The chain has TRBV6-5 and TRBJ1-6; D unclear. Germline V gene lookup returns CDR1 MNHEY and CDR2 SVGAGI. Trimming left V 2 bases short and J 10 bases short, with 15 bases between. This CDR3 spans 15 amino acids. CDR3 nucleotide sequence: TGTGCCAGCAGTTACGACGGGCGGGGAGGATCACCCCTCCACTTT. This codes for CASSYDGRGGSPLHF.

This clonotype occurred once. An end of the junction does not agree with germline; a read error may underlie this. CDR3 sequence reads: CASSRSTGTSGAYEQYF. The CDR3 DNA sequence: TGTGCCAGCAGCCGGTCTACCGGGACTAGCGGCGCCTACGAGCAGTACTTC. V gene TRBV4-1 combines with J gene TRBJ2-7, with TRBD2 matching over 11 bases. The germline V gene encodes CDR1 MGHRA and CDR2 YSYEKL. The CDR3 runs 17 residues.